This TCR beta chain is from a study of CD8+CD57+ T cells in acquired aplastic anemia. The authors sequenced patients whose flow cytometry had shown CD8+CD57+ cell expansion. Severe acquired aplastic anemia affected all patients. The TCR beta profiling, which covered VDJ combination and CDR3 sequence, was carried out using genomic DNA as the template. TCRdb re-called the reads with MiXCR, one entry per CDR3 protein. The data contain approximately 120,000 distinct CDR3 sequences, nearly 40% of them seen just once; the ten biggest clones take up over 2%. This CDR3 has 14 residues. Trimming pared 1 base from V and 7 bases from J, leaving 11 bases between. Germline V gene sequence: CDR1 SEHNR, CDR2 FQNEAQ (reference sequence). Findings of the study overall: Some 31 CD8+ CDR3 sequences were shared between patients and controls. Patients versus controls showed no significant CD8+ Simpson's diversity difference.

This clonotype showed up many times. Its antigen is currently unknown. The source of this sequence is a human donor with aplastic anemia. Sequenced: sorted CD4+, CD8+, or CD8+CD57+ T cells (not recorded which) from PBMCs. The chain carries TRBV7-9 and TRBJ1-5; tentative D call: TRBD1 (6 bases). CDR3 sequence: CASSLGGGSQPQHF. The CDR3 bases are TGTGCCAGCAGCTTAGGAGGGGGAAGCCAGCCCCAGCATTTT.